Following are 9 T cell receptor beta chains from one sample sequenced in a study of T cell repertoires in cytomegalovirus infection (dated by TCRdb to the late 2010s). Sequencing instrument: Illumina HiSeq 1500. TCRdb handled the public reads itself, with Q25 trimming in fastp and clone calling in MiXCR, and kept productive beta chains. A single entry per CDR3 protein holds the most common genes and DNA from its merged rows. For this sample there are 150,000 or so distinct CDR3 sequences; about 20% appear just once. The top ten hold roughly 9.8% of the sample. The source material was PBMCs. These receptors all stem from a human donor in good health (CMV status not recorded). Some clones in this sample may be carry-over from other donors' samples.

The chain combines TRBV7-9 with TRBJ2-7; 8 positions match TRBD1. The ends lost 8 bases at V and 0 bases at J; junction bases unmatched: 9. The CDR3 is 15 amino acids. Germline V gives CDR1 SEHNR, CDR2 FQNEAQ (reference sequence). The CDR3 DNA is TGTGCCAGCGGATGGACAGGGTCCTTCTCCTACGAGCAGTACTTC. This encodes CASGWTGSFSYEQYF.

The chain carries TRBV2 and TRBJ2-1, with D perhaps being TRBD1 or TRBD2 (5 bases each). The CDR3 is 14 amino acids. V was shortened by 5 bases and J by 0 bases, with 8 bases between the two germline ends. Germline CDR1 reads SNHLY; CDR2 reads FYNNEI. The CDR3 DNA reads as TGTGCCAGCAGTTGGGACCGCTCCTACAATGAGCAGTTCTTC. Translating it yields CASSWDRSYNEQFF. Combining the CDR3 with reference TRBV2 and TRBJ2-1 gives the whole variable domain EPEVTQTPSHQVTQMGQEVILRCVPISNHLYFYWYRQILGQKVEFLVSFYNNEISEKSEIFDDQFSVERPDGSNFTLKIRSTKLEDSAMYFCASSWDRSYNEQFFGPGTRLTVL.

A few counts support this clonotype. The gene calls are TRBV20-1 and TRBJ2-7; 12 nucleotides align to TRBD1. The V gene's germline CDR1 is DFQATT and CDR2 SNEGSKA (reference sequence). The CDR3 is 13 residues long. The CDR3 DNA reads TGCAGGGTACCGGGACAGGGGGCGTACGAGCAGTACTTC. It specifies CRVPGQGAYEQYF.

This clonotype was recorded at least ten times. The J gene is TRBJ2-5, the V gene TRBV7-3, with 8 bases matching TRBD2. With 5 bases clipped from V and 1 base from J, the junction kept 6 bases outside the gene matches. Germline V gives CDR1 SGHTA, CDR2 FQGTGA. This CDR3 has 15 amino acids. CDR3 DNA sequence: TGTGCCAGCAGCCACTCGGGGGGGACCCAAGAGACCCAGTACTTC. Residues: CASSHSGGTQETQYF.

The V call is TRBV4-2, the J call TRBJ2-1; D remains ambiguous. This CDR3 is built from 15 residues. From germline, CDR1 is LGHNA and CDR2 YNFKEQ. Trimming took off 0 bases at V and 2 bases at J, with 8 bases between the two ends. In nucleotides, the CDR3 is TGTGCCAGCAGCCAAGAAATCGCGACCTACAATGAGCAGTTCTTC. Its protein is CASSQEIATYNEQFF.

There are many counts of this clonotype. This chain joins TRBV20-1 and TRBJ2-7; the match to TRBD2 covers 9 bases. In germline, CDR1 is DFQATT, CDR2 SNEGSKA (reference sequence). The CDR3 runs 15 residues. V was clipped by 0 bases and J by 4 bases; unmatched bases: 7. The CDR3 reads CSARDDSGSLYEQYF. The CDR3 bases are TGCAGTGCTAGAGATGATAGCGGGAGCCTATACGAGCAGTACTTC.

The chain carries TRBV19 and TRBJ2-7; a possible D gene is TRBD1 (6 bases). This CDR3 contains 13 residues. Trimming removed 6 bases from V and 6 bases from J, with 15 bases in between. Germline V gene data show CDR1 as LNHDA and CDR2 as SQIVND (reference sequence). The CDR3 spells CASSPRGFGEQYF. For the CDR3, the DNA is TGTGCCAGTAGCCCGAGGGGGTTCGGCGAGCAGTACTTC.

The chain uses TRBV4-1 and TRBJ1-4; D may be TRBD1 (6 bases). CDR1 and CDR2 (germline): MGHRA, YSYEKL. The CDR3 contains 13 residues. Trimming shortened V by 2 bases and J by 14 bases, and 15 bases separated the two germline ends. CDR3 sequence reads: CASSQPGQGHLFF. The CDR3 bases are TGCGCCAGCAGCCAACCGGGGCAGGGACATCTGTTTTTT.

Regarding this clonotype: This may come from a read error, since a much larger clone is one base off. For the CDR3, the DNA is TGTGCCAGCAGCAGGTACTTCGGAGAGACCCAGTACTTC. Encoded protein: CASSRYFGETQYF. The chain links TRBV7-2 to TRBJ2-5, with D hard to call. From germline, CDR1 is SGHTA and CDR2 FQGNSA. The germline V and J ends were trimmed by 5 bases and 4 bases, with 11 bases remaining between them. The CDR3 totals 13 residues.